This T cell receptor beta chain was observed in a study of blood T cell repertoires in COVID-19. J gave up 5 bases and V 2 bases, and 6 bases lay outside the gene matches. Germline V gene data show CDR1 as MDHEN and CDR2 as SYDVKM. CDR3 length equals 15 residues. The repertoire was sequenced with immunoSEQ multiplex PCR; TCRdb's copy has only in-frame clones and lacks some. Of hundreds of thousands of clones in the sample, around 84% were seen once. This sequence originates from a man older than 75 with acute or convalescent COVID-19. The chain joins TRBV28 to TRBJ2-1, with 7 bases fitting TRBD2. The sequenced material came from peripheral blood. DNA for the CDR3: TGTGCCAGCAGTTTAGCGGGAGCAGGGAACAATGAGCAGTTCTTC. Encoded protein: CASSLAGAGNNEQFF. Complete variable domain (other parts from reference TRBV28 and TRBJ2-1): DVKVTQSSRYLVKRTGEKVFLECVQDMDHENMFWYRQDPGLGLRLIYFSYDVKMKEKGDIPEGYSVSREKKERFSLILESASTNQTSMYLCASSLAGAGNNEQFFGPGTRLTVL.